Shown below are 5 T cell receptor beta chains from a single sample sequenced in a study of blood T cell repertoires in COVID-19. TCRdb's copy holds only in-frame clones and misses some; the assay was immunoSEQ multiplex PCR. The data contain approximately 210,000 clones, about 83% of them singletons. Input material: peripheral blood. The receptors stem from a woman aged 35 to 49 with active or convalescent COVID-19.

This rearrangement joins TRBV5-5 to TRBJ2-5; 11 nucleotides line up with TRBD2. This CDR3 is built from 15 residues. The V gene's germline CDR1 is SGHKS and CDR2 YYEKEE (reference sequence). The J segment lost 1 base and the V segment lost 4 bases, leaving 3 bases of the junction unmatched. The CDR3 here is CASSLAGGLQETQYF. Here the CDR3 DNA reads TGTGCCAGCAGCCTAGCGGGAGGACTCCAAGAGACCCAGTACTTC.

The rearrangement uses TRBV7-2 and TRBJ1-3, with D possibly TRBD1 on 5 matching bases. The CDR3 extends over 13 amino acids. Germline CDR1 and CDR2: SGHTA and FQGNSA. Trimming removed 7 bases at V and 4 bases at J, with 11 bases between. The CDR3 nucleotides are TGTGCCAGCAACATGCGACAGGGAAACACCATATATTTT. Its translation is CASNMRQGNTIYF.

The chain joins TRBV9 to TRBJ1-2, with 10 bases fitting TRBD1. Germline CDR1 is SGDLS and CDR2 is YYNGEE. This CDR3 has 17 amino acids. Unmatched junction bases numbered 9, after V lost 4 bases and J lost 0 bases. The CDR3: CASSSKWDRGSNYGYTF. The CDR3 coding sequence is TGTGCCAGCAGCTCAAAATGGGACAGGGGATCTAACTATGGCTACACCTTC.

This clone came up a few times. The V call is TRBV11-3, the J call TRBJ2-1, with a possible D match to TRBD1 (5 bases). CDR1 is SGHNT, CDR2 YENEEA, per germline. CDR3 size: 14 residues. The ends were cut back, 1 base at V and 3 bases at J, with 7 bases in the middle. The CDR3 nucleotides are TGTGCCAGCAGCTTAGGGACACACTACAATGAGCAGTTCTTC. Its protein is CASSLGTHYNEQFF.

In this sample, this clone turned up a few times. The chain is built from TRBV2 and TRBJ1-5, with D tentatively TRBD1 (6 bases). Germline lookup yields CDR1 SNHLY and CDR2 FYNNEI. The CDR3 is made up of 14 amino acids. Trimming took off 7 bases at V and 0 bases at J, with 10 bases between the two ends. As DNA, the CDR3 is TGTGCCAGCAAGGACAGTCTTAGCAATCAGCCCCAGCATTTT. Translating it yields CASKDSLSNQPQHF.